These 15 T cell receptor beta chains came from one sample sequenced in a study of CD8 T cells in Susac syndrome. The authors reverse transcribed about 0.5 to 1 ug RNA with random hexamers. One entry per CDR3 protein, called by TCRdb with MiXCR from the immunoSEQ multiplex PCR reads. The sample lists some 260,000 distinct CDR3 sequences; over 85% were seen once. The sequencing sample was made of CD4+ T cells from PBMCs. The receptors shown here come from a human donor with multiple sclerosis.

The chain employs TRBV9 and TRBJ2-7, with D unclear. V lost 0 bases to trimming and J lost 3 bases, with 10 bases between them. CDR3 length: 14 amino acids. Germline assignment: CDR1 SGDLS and CDR2 YYNGEE. CDR3 in amino acids: CASSVGGTDYEQYF. The CDR3 bases are TGTGCCAGCAGCGTAGGAGGCACCGACTACGAGCAGTACTTC.

CDR3: CASSTPGRRGADTQYF. CDR3 nucleotides: TGTGCCAGCAGCACCCCCGGGAGAAGGGGGGCAGATACGCAGTATTTT. This sequence joins TRBV5-4 and TRBJ2-3; D may correspond to TRBD1 or TRBD2 (6 bases each). The CDR3 has 16 amino acids. Germline lookup yields CDR1 SGHNT and CDR2 YYREEE (reference sequence). V was trimmed by 4 bases and J by 4 bases, leaving 19 bases between them.

The gene calls are TRBV4-1 and TRBJ2-2; TRBD2 agrees at 8 bases. V lost 3 bases, J lost 2 bases, and 2 bases stayed unmatched. The CDR3 has 15 residues. Germline V gives CDR1 MGHRA, CDR2 YSYEKL. Here the CDR3 DNA reads TGCGCCAGCAGCCAGCGGGAGGTCAACACCGGGGAGCTGTTTTTT. It is translated as CASSQREVNTGELFF.

The chain recombines TRBV24-1 with TRBJ2-3, with TRBD2 identical over 13 bases. In germline, CDR1 is KGHDR, CDR2 SFDVKD. The CDR3 is made up of 17 amino acids. V shed 3 bases, J shed 4 bases, and the junction held 6 bases outside the gene matches. DNA of the CDR3: TGTGCCACCAGTGATGCCGGACTAGCGGGAGCTTCAGATACGCAGTATTTT. Encoded protein: CATSDAGLAGASDTQYF.

The chain links TRBV5-1 to TRBJ2-1, with TRBD2 identical over 9 bases. The germline CDR1 and CDR2 sequences are SGHRS and YFSETQ. There are 18 residues in the CDR3. The V and J ends lost 2 bases and 0 bases, in that order; junction bases with no gene match: 9. The CDR3 DNA is TGCGCCAGCAGCTTCTCTCTAGCGGGGAGAACCTCCTACAATGAGCAGTTCTTC. It specifies CASSFSLAGRTSYNEQFF. Full variable domain (missing parts from reference TRBV5-1 and TRBJ2-1): KAGVTQTPRYLIKTRGQQVTLSCSPISGHRSVSWYQQTPGQGLQFLFEYFSETQRNKGNFPGRFSGRQFSNSRSEMNVSTLELGDSALYLCASSFSLAGRTSYNEQFFGPGTRLTVL.

This rearrangement joins TRBV25-1 to TRBJ2-7; tentatively, D is TRBD2 (6 bases). Trimming cost V 6 bases and J 3 bases, with 12 bases left between them. This CDR3 has 13 amino acids. The V gene's germline CDR1 is MGHDK and CDR2 SYGVNS. The CDR3 nucleotides read TGTGCCAGCAGCCCCACTAGCCGCTACGAGCAGTACGTC. Translation gives CASSPTSRYEQYV.

V gene TRBV7-9 combines with J gene TRBJ2-7, with D unclear. Trimming shortened V by 5 bases and J by 4 bases, and 12 bases separated the two germline ends. Germline V lookup: CDR1 SEHNR, CDR2 FQNEAQ (reference sequence). This CDR3 is 13 amino acids long. The CDR3 sequence is CASSPIGAYEQYV. The CDR3, as DNA: TGTGCCAGCAGCCCCATCGGAGCGTACGAGCAGTACGTC.

The chain links TRBV18 to TRBJ2-4; 7 nucleotides align to TRBD2. Germline V CDR1 and CDR2: KGHSH, LQKENI. Trimming took 0 bases from V and 8 from J; bases not matched to a gene: 1. This CDR3 contains 13 residues. The CDR3 sequence: CASSPPGGYIQYF. CDR3 coding DNA: TGTGCCAGCTCACCACCGGGGGGGTACATTCAGTACTTC.

The chain has TRBV28 and TRBJ1-4; D not resolved. Trimming cost V 7 bases and J 0 bases, with 9 bases left between them. The CDR3 is 14 residues long. The germline gives CDR1 MDHEN, CDR2 SYDVKM. The CDR3 loop reads CASKMWATNEKLFF. For the CDR3, the DNA is TGTGCCAGCAAAATGTGGGCAACTAATGAAAAACTGTTTTTT.

This clonotype has a single count. The chain recombines TRBV19 with TRBJ1-5; no firm D call. The CDR3 sequence is 15 residues long. The V end lost 5 bases, the J end lost 6 bases, and 17 bases lay between the germline ends. The germline CDR1 and CDR2 sequences are LNHDA and SQIVND (reference sequence). CDR3: CASSSSFKVGQPQHF. CDR3 in DNA: TGTGCCAGTAGTTCCTCGTTCAAGGTCGGTCAGCCCCAGCATTTT.

The rearrangement links TRBV29-1 to TRBJ2-2; TRBD1 agrees at 8 bases. This CDR3 has 14 amino acids. In germline, CDR1 is SQVTM, CDR2 ANQGSEA. The V gene end was trimmed by 4 bases and the J gene end by 3 bases; junction bases not matched to a gene: 4. The CDR3 DNA follows: TGCAGCGTTGGACAGGACAGGGACACCGGGGAGCTGTTTTTT. Residues: CSVGQDRDTGELFF.

The genes are TRBV12-3 or TRBV12-4 and TRBJ2-7; a possible D gene is TRBD1 (5 bases). The V gene lost 8 bases and the J gene lost 1 base, with 9 bases spanning the gap. The CDR3 has 12 residues. The CDR3 nucleotides read TGTGCCAGCGCAAGGGGATCCTACGAGCAGTACTTC. As protein: CASARGSYEQYF.

The CDR3 nucleotides are TGTGCCAGTAGGACACAAGCTAACTATGGCTACACCTTC. Protein product: CASRTQANYGYTF. The V call is TRBV19, the J call TRBJ1-2, with D uncertain. This CDR3 comprises 13 residues. Trimming stripped 6 bases from V and 0 bases from J, with 8 bases between. Per germline, CDR1 LNHDA and CDR2 SQIVND (reference sequence).

The chain links TRBV19 to TRBJ1-1; TRBD1 might be the D (6 bases). This CDR3 has 14 residues. Germline CDR1 reads LNHDA; CDR2 reads SQIVND (reference sequence). V was clipped by 7 bases and J by 3 bases, with 15 bases between them. CDR3 nucleotide sequence: TGTGCCAGTAAACTACAGGGACTTGACACTGAAGCTTTCTTT. Its protein product is CASKLQGLDTEAFF.

CDR3 residues: CASRQGDYGYTF. CDR3 in DNA: TGTGCCAGCCGACAGGGGGACTATGGCTACACCTTC. This chain connects TRBV7-9 to TRBJ1-2; TRBD1 matches 9 bases. The germline CDR1 and CDR2 sequences are SEHNR and FQNEAQ (reference sequence). Trimming cost V 8 bases and J 3 bases; bases outside gene matches: 1. The CDR3 runs to 12 residues. The variable domain in full, completed from reference TRBV7-9 and TRBJ1-2, reads DTGVSQNPRHKITKRGQNVTFRCDPISEHNRLYWYRQTLGQGPEFLTYFQNEAQLEKSRLLSDRFSAERPKGSFSTLEIQRTEQGDSAMYLCASRQGDYGYTFGSGTRLTVV.